These 4 T cell receptor beta chains share one sample of origin, sequenced in a study of T-cell memory formation after mild COVID-19. Each CDR3 protein gets one entry after TCRdb re-called the 5' RACE reads with MiXCR. The sample lists fewer than 400,000 distinct CDR3 sequences; under 15% were seen once. Source material: PBMCs or a T cell subset sorted from them (not recorded which). The receptors derive from a man aged 18 to 29 who had mild COVID-19 (a few samples of this study predate the infection). Cell type and time point are not known.

This clonotype was detected only a few times. The V and J genes are TRBV25-1 and TRBJ1-6; TRBD1 matches 7 bases. Germline lookup yields CDR1 MGHDK and CDR2 SYGVNS. The V and J ends lost 0 bases and 10 bases, in that order; junction bases with no gene match: 6. This CDR3 has 15 residues. CDR3 in amino acids: CASSEYEGANSPLHF. The CDR3 nucleotides are TGTGCCAGCAGTGAATATGAGGGGGCGAACTCACCCCTCCACTTT.

This clonotype was counted ten times or more. The chain carries TRBV6-5 and TRBJ1-5; tentatively, D is TRBD1 (5 bases). Trimming pared 10 bases from V and 1 base from J, leaving 14 bases between. This CDR3 spans 14 amino acids. The V gene's germline CDR1 is MNHEY and CDR2 SVGAGI. The CDR3 region is CATGLGVSNQPQHF. The DNA of the CDR3 is TGTGCCACCGGGCTGGGGGTGAGCAATCAGCCCCAGCATTTT.

The chain is built from TRBV12-3 or TRBV12-4 and TRBJ2-7; 13 bases line up with TRBD2. Unmatched junction bases numbered 3, after V lost 9 bases and J lost 4 bases. CDR3 length: 13 residues. CDR3 amino acids: CASQTSGGYEQYF. CDR3 DNA: TGTGCCAGTCAGACTAGCGGGGGGTACGAGCAGTACTTC.

This clonotype was picked up a small number of times. The CDR3 is CASSASRARLSSYNEQFF. In DNA form, the CDR3 reads TGTGCCAGTAGTGCCTCGCGTGCCCGTCTAAGCTCCTACAATGAGCAGTTCTTC. This rearrangement joins TRBV19 to TRBJ2-1, with no clear D. The CDR3 has 18 residues. Germline CDR1 LNHDA, CDR2 SQIVND (reference sequence). Trimming removed 5 bases at V and 0 bases at J, with 20 bases between.